Each of the 17 T cell receptor beta chains below was sequenced from the same sample in a study of blood T cell repertoires in COVID-19. Profiled with immunoSEQ multiplex PCR; TCRdb holds only in-frame clones, not every one. The table has around 250,000 clones, roughly 85% seen once; the top ten hold 5.1%. Material: peripheral blood. These receptors were taken from a man aged 45-65 years with active or convalescent COVID-19.

V is TRBV30 and J is TRBJ2-2; D is uncertain. With 0 bases removed from V and 6 bases from J, the gap between germline ends came to 5 bases. The CDR3 consists of 12 residues. Germline V gene lookup returns CDR1 GTSNPN and CDR2 SVGIG (reference sequence). The DNA for the CDR3 is TGTGCCTGGAGTGTACCGGCCGGGGAGCTGTTTTTT. Translated, it gives CAWSVPAGELFF.

This chain connects TRBV5-1 to TRBJ2-5; TRBD1 is a possible D gene (5 bases). Trimming left V 3 bases short and J 5 bases short, with 20 bases between. The CDR3 sequence is 16 residues long. Germline CDR1 reads SGHRS; CDR2 reads YFSETQ. Here the CDR3 reads CASSSQGMGVGETQYF. In DNA, the CDR3 is TGCGCCAGCAGCTCCCAGGGAATGGGCGTCGGGGAGACCCAGTACTTC.

This clone showed up just once. V gene TRBV5-1 combines with J gene TRBJ1-1; 12 bases line up with TRBD1. The CDR3 spans 14 residues. After removal of 9 bases from V and 2 bases from J, the junction contained 5 bases not matched to a gene. Germline CDR1 reads SGHRS; CDR2 reads YFSETQ. The CDR3 is CATRGQGANTEAFF. The CDR3 DNA is TGCGCCACGCGGGGACAGGGGGCTAACACTGAAGCTTTCTTT.

Here the CDR3 DNA reads TGTGCCAGCAGCTCGGGTCTGGTAGCAACCGGGGAGCTGTTTTTT. This translates into CASSSGLVATGELFF. The chain recombines TRBV5-4 with TRBJ2-2; D unclear. V shed 3 bases and J shed 5 bases, with 14 bases lying between them. The germline CDR1 and CDR2 sequences are SGHNT and YYREEE (reference sequence). This CDR3 has 15 residues.

The chain couples TRBV18 to TRBJ1-2; tentative D call: TRBD1 (5 bases). The CDR3 contains 12 residues. V lost 5 bases to trimming and J lost 8 bases, with 12 bases between them. Per the germline V gene, CDR1 is KGHSH and CDR2 is LQKENI. CDR3 residues: CASSSQGSGYTF. Written as DNA, the CDR3 is TGTGCCAGCTCATCGCAGGGAAGCGGCTACACCTTC.

The chain carries TRBV2 and TRBJ1-4; D call uncertain. The germline V gene encodes CDR1 SNHLY and CDR2 FYNNEI. The CDR3 extends over 14 amino acids. V was clipped by 5 bases and J by 0 bases, with 7 bases between them. The CDR3 sequence is CASSPGTTNEKLFF. DNA for the CDR3: TGTGCCAGCAGTCCCGGGACAACTAATGAAAAACTGTTTTTT.

This clone was recorded only once. The chain uses TRBV5-1 and TRBJ1-4; 8 nucleotides align to TRBD1. With 4 bases clipped from V and 7 bases from J, the junction kept 9 bases outside the gene matches. The V gene's germline CDR1 is SGHRS and CDR2 YFSETQ. This CDR3 is built from 15 residues. CDR3 sequence (DNA): TGCGCCAGCAGCCGGGCAGGGGGCGAGGCTGAAAAACTGTTTTTT. Protein product: CASSRAGGEAEKLFF.

In DNA form, the CDR3 reads TGTGCCAGCAGCCAGGACAGGGGTTACCCCTACGAGCAGTACTTC. Encoded protein: CASSQDRGYPYEQYF. The chain couples TRBV6-5 to TRBJ2-7, with 9 bases fitting TRBD1. The length of the CDR3 is 15 residues. V lost 6 bases, J lost 2 bases, and 8 bases stayed unmatched. Germline CDR1 and CDR2: MNHEY and SVGAGI.

This clone was seen only once. This chain uses TRBV4-3 with TRBJ2-7, with D uncertain. The CDR3 sequence is 14 residues long. CDR1 and CDR2 (germline): LGHNA, YSLEER. Trimming pared 1 base from V and 3 bases from J, leaving 10 bases between. The chain's CDR3 is CASSQAVSIYEQYF. CDR3 in DNA: TGCGCCAGCAGCCAAGCCGTTAGTATCTACGAGCAGTACTTC.

This clone was seen once. The rearrangement links TRBV7-9 to TRBJ1-2, with D possibly being TRBD1 (6 bases). The CDR3 consists of 15 residues. Trimming pared 7 bases from V and 0 bases from J, leaving 15 bases between. Germline V gene sequence: CDR1 SEHNR, CDR2 FQNEAQ (reference sequence). The DNA of the CDR3 is TGTGCCAGCACGGGGGCCTCGAATACTAACTATGGCTACACCTTC. This gives the protein CASTGASNTNYGYTF.

This chain links TRBV9 with TRBJ1-2; a possible D gene is TRBD1 (5 bases). The CDR3 runs to 13 residues. The germline V gene has CDR1 SGDLS and CDR2 YYNGEE. The V end lost 0 bases, the J end lost 3 bases, and 6 bases lay between the germline ends. The CDR3 spells CASSVGGHYGYTF. DNA of the CDR3: TGTGCCAGCAGCGTAGGGGGCCACTATGGCTACACCTTC.

V is TRBV28 and J is TRBJ2-1; 9 bases are a match to TRBD2. V dropped 6 bases and J dropped 9; count of bases not matched to a gene: 12. This CDR3 region has 15 residues. Germline V gives CDR1 MDHEN, CDR2 SYDVKM. CDR3 region: CASRRAGGRASEQFF. The CDR3 DNA is TGTGCCAGCAGGCGGGCTGGCGGGAGGGCGAGTGAGCAGTTCTTC. Full variable domain (missing parts from reference TRBV28 and TRBJ2-1): DVKVTQSSRYLVKRTGEKVFLECVQDMDHENMFWYRQDPGLGLRLIYFSYDVKMKEKGDIPEGYSVSREKKERFSLILESASTNQTSMYLCASRRAGGRASEQFFGPGTRLTVL.

This sequence joins TRBV4-2 and TRBJ2-2; TRBD2 aligns across 7 bases. The CDR3 runs 17 residues. V lost 1 base and J lost 5; bases outside the gene matches: 10. Germline V gene data show CDR1 as LGHNA and CDR2 as YNFKEQ. The CDR3 DNA sequence: TGTGCCAGCAGCCAAGTCGGGGGAGGGCCGGGGACCGGGGAGCTGTTTTTT. This gives the protein CASSQVGGGPGTGELFF.

Here the CDR3 DNA reads TGTGCCAGCACCCACCCCGGGGATTCACCCCTCCACTTT. Amino acid sequence: CASTHPGDSPLHF. V and J are TRBV7-9 and TRBJ1-6; D remains unclear. The length of the CDR3 is 13 residues. Germline V lookup: CDR1 SEHNR, CDR2 FQNEAQ (reference sequence). Deletions cut 7 bases from V and 8 bases from J, with 12 bases between.

The chain has TRBV28 and TRBJ2-7; D is undetermined. CDR3 length: 12 residues. Trimming pared 5 bases from V and 4 bases from J, leaving 9 bases between. CDR1 MDHEN and CDR2 SYDVKM come from the germline V gene. The CDR3 is CASSKQAYEQYF. For the CDR3, the DNA is TGTGCCAGCAGTAAGCAGGCTTACGAGCAGTACTTC.

This chain links TRBV4-3 with TRBJ2-3; 7 positions match TRBD2. Germline CDR1 reads LGHNA; CDR2 reads YSLEER. The J segment lost 10 bases and the V segment lost 2 bases, leaving 9 bases of the junction unmatched. The CDR3 is 14 amino acids. The CDR3 region is CASSQQGSGYPQYF. As DNA, the CDR3 is TGCGCCAGCAGCCAACAAGGTAGCGGGTATCCGCAGTATTTT.

This chain connects TRBV6-4 to TRBJ2-1, with 8 bases lining up with TRBD2. CDR3 length: 13 residues. In germline, CDR1 is MRHNA, CDR2 SNTAGT. Losses at the gene ends were 6 bases for V and 5 bases for J; bases not matched to a gene: 3. CDR3 sequence reads: CASSLSGDNEQFF. CDR3 in DNA: TGTGCCAGCAGCCTTAGCGGGGACAATGAGCAGTTCTTC.